One and the same sample provided the 18 T cell receptor beta chains below, sequenced in a study of beta chain features in type 1 diabetes. The study reverse transcribed the entire isolated RNA, so it sequenced expressed TCRB transcripts. Profiled with immunoSEQ multiplex PCR; TCRdb holds only in-frame clones, not every one. The repertoire holds fewer than 250,000 clones, around 68% seen once, with about 0.051% in the top ten. Sequenced: naive CD4+ T cells from blood. These receptors were obtained from a man aged 25-45 years in good health.

The rearrangement uses TRBV19 and TRBJ2-5; TRBD1 is a possible D gene (5 bases). This CDR3 has 14 residues. The V end lost 10 bases, the J end lost 3 bases, and 18 bases lay between the germline ends. Germline V gene lookup returns CDR1 LNHDA and CDR2 SQIVND (reference sequence). The CDR3 loop is CATDLMGREETQYF. CDR3 bases: TGTGCCACCGACCTTATGGGCAGGGAAGAGACCCAGTACTTC.

The gene calls are TRBV7-2 and TRBJ2-1, with 7 bases aligning to TRBD2. CDR3 length: 15 residues. The trim removed 0 bases at V and 6 bases at J, leaving 5 bases unmatched. CDR1 SGHTA and CDR2 FQGNSA come from the germline V gene. DNA of the CDR3: TGTGCCAGCAGCTTAGCAAGCGGGGACCCCAATGAGCAGTTCTTC. As protein: CASSLASGDPNEQFF. Together with reference TRBV7-2 and TRBJ2-1, the CDR3 gives the full variable domain: GAGVSQSPSNKVTEKGKDVELRCDPISGHTALYWYRQSLGQGLEFLIYFQGNSAPDKSGLPSDRFSAERTGGSVSTLTIQRTQQEDSAVYLCASSLASGDPNEQFFGPGTRLTVL.

The chain uses TRBV29-1 and TRBJ2-4; unclear D gene. This CDR3 is 13 amino acids long. With 7 bases removed from V and 0 bases from J, the gap between germline ends came to 10 bases. Germline CDR1 SQVTM, CDR2 ANQGSEA. CDR3 in amino acids: CSAVGLAKNIQYF. In DNA form, the CDR3 reads TGCAGCGCCGTCGGCCTAGCCAAAAACATTCAGTACTTC.

J is TRBJ2-3 and V is TRBV11-2; D call uncertain. The CDR3 runs 11 residues. Trimming shortened V by 6 bases and J by 2 bases, and 3 bases separated the two germline ends. In germline, CDR1 is SGHAT, CDR2 FQNNGV. CDR3 DNA: TGTGCCAGCAGAAACACAGATACGCAGTATTTT. Translating it yields CASRNTDTQYF.

The V and J genes are TRBV9 and TRBJ2-7; 7 nucleotides match TRBD2. Germline V gives CDR1 SGDLS, CDR2 YYNGEE. The CDR3 is made up of 14 amino acids. Trimming took 4 bases from V and 5 from J; bases not matched to a gene: 9. CDR3 sequence reads: CASSRSREDHEQYF. Here the CDR3 DNA reads TGTGCCAGCAGCCGGAGCCGGGAGGACCACGAGCAGTACTTC.

CDR3 in DNA: TGTGCCAGCTCACCCCTAGCGGGAGATGAGCAGTTCTTC. It yields the protein CASSPLAGDEQFF. V is TRBV18 and J is TRBJ2-1; TRBD2 aligns across 10 bases. The CDR3 length is 13 residues. Germline V gives CDR1 KGHSH, CDR2 LQKENI. V lost 3 bases and J lost 8; bases outside the gene matches: 1.

In its sample, this clone was seen a few times. The gene calls are TRBV25-1 and TRBJ2-1, with 10 bases fitting TRBD2. The CDR3 runs 15 residues. V was clipped by 3 bases and J by 6 bases; unmatched bases: 5. Germline V gene sequence: CDR1 MGHDK, CDR2 SYGVNS. Here the CDR3 DNA reads TGTGCCAGCAGTGAGAGGACTAGCGGAAGCAATGAGCAGTTCTTC. This sequence encodes CASSERTSGSNEQFF.

This clone was detected only a few times. The chain is built from TRBV29-1 and TRBJ2-1; perhaps TRBD1 as D (5 bases). This CDR3 is built from 15 residues. Per the germline V gene, CDR1 is SQVTM and CDR2 is ANQGSEA. V was clipped by 3 bases and J by 0 bases, with 12 bases between them. The CDR3 sequence: CSVEKTVSSYNEQFF. CDR3 nucleotide sequence: TGCAGCGTTGAGAAGACAGTGAGCTCCTACAATGAGCAGTTCTTC.

V gene TRBV2 combines with J gene TRBJ2-3; TRBD1 aligns across 7 bases. This CDR3 has 15 residues. Per the germline V gene, CDR1 is SNHLY and CDR2 is FYNNEI. J lost 5 bases, V lost 6 bases, and 11 bases had no gene match. In DNA form, the CDR3 reads TGTGCCAGCAGCCTCCAGGGGGTGATGGGAGATACGCAGTATTTT. As protein: CASSLQGVMGDTQYF.

This clone came up a few times. The chain couples TRBV30 to TRBJ1-5; D is unresolved. Germline V gene data show CDR1 as GTSNPN and CDR2 as SVGIG (reference sequence). The CDR3 totals 13 residues. V lost 0 bases to trimming and J lost 6 bases, with 9 bases between them. CDR3 sequence reads: CAWSVPRTQPQHF. CDR3 nucleotides: TGTGCCTGGAGTGTACCCAGGACTCAGCCCCAGCATTTT.

The V and J genes are TRBV5-6 and TRBJ2-1; D is possibly TRBD1 (5 bases). The ends were cut back, 4 bases at V and 8 bases at J, with 19 bases in the middle. The germline V gene encodes CDR1 SGHDT and CDR2 YYEEEE. The CDR3 runs 15 residues. The chain's CDR3 is CASSEDTPSGDEQFF. Here the CDR3 DNA reads TGTGCCAGCAGCGAGGACACCCCCAGTGGGGATGAGCAGTTCTTC.

This chain uses TRBV11-2 with TRBJ2-3; D gene unclear. Germline loops: CDR1 SGHAT, CDR2 FQNNGV. The CDR3 is made up of 13 amino acids. V was pared by 1 base and J by 6 bases, with 8 bases between. The DNA of the CDR3 is TGTGCCAGCAGCTTAGGGCTAATGGATACGCAGTATTTT. Protein sequence: CASSLGLMDTQYF.

In this sample, this clone turned up a few times. The chain combines TRBV7-2 with TRBJ2-6; no clear D. CDR3 length: 16 amino acids. Trimming stripped 0 bases from V and 0 bases from J, with 6 bases between. The germline gives CDR1 SGHTA, CDR2 FQGNSA. The CDR3 is CASSLASYSGANVLTF. CDR3 sequence (DNA): TGTGCCAGCAGCTTAGCGAGCTACTCTGGGGCCAACGTCCTGACTTTC.

This clone has just a few counts. This rearrangement joins TRBV30 to TRBJ2-2, with 7 bases fitting TRBD2. After removal of 1 base from V and 3 bases from J, the junction contained 2 bases not matched to a gene. Germline V gene sequence: CDR1 GTSNPN, CDR2 SVGIG (reference sequence). The CDR3 is 14 amino acids. In DNA, the CDR3 is TGTGCCTGGAGTGGCCTAGCGGACACCGGGGAGCTGTTTTTT. Encoded protein: CAWSGLADTGELFF.

Only a few counts were recorded for this clone. The J gene is TRBJ2-4, the V gene TRBV7-9; D is ambiguous. V was trimmed by 1 base and J by 7 bases, leaving 11 bases between them. The V gene's germline CDR1 is SEHNR and CDR2 FQNEAQ (reference sequence). CDR3 length equals 14 residues. As DNA, the CDR3 is TGTGCCAGCAGCTTAGAAGGACGGTTCAACATTCAGTACTTC. The encoded protein is CASSLEGRFNIQYF.

The chain has TRBV30 and TRBJ2-3; the D gene is possibly TRBD2 (6 bases). CDR3 length: 16 amino acids. Germline lookup yields CDR1 GTSNPN and CDR2 SVGIG (reference sequence). Deletions cut 4 bases from V and 0 bases from J, with 17 bases between. CDR3 sequence: CAWTVGTSTSTDTQYF. Here the CDR3 DNA reads TGTGCCTGGACCGTCGGGACTTCTACTAGCACAGATACGCAGTATTTT.

The chain is built from TRBV5-4 and TRBJ1-3; D remains ambiguous. The germline V gene encodes CDR1 SGHNT and CDR2 YYREEE (reference sequence). V was trimmed by 1 base and J by 1 base, leaving 0 bases between them. This CDR3 contains 12 residues. The chain's CDR3 is CASSLSGNTIYF. The CDR3 bases are TGTGCCAGCAGCTTGTCTGGAAACACCATATATTTT.

The CDR3, as DNA: TGTGCCAGCTCATCGAGACAGGTGAGCTACGAGCAGTACTTC. Translated: CASSSRQVSYEQYF. The rearrangement uses TRBV18 and TRBJ2-7, with D possibly TRBD1 on 6 matching bases. CDR1 KGHSH and CDR2 LQKENI come from the germline V gene. This CDR3 has 14 residues. Trimming pared 5 bases from V and 3 bases from J, leaving 14 bases between.